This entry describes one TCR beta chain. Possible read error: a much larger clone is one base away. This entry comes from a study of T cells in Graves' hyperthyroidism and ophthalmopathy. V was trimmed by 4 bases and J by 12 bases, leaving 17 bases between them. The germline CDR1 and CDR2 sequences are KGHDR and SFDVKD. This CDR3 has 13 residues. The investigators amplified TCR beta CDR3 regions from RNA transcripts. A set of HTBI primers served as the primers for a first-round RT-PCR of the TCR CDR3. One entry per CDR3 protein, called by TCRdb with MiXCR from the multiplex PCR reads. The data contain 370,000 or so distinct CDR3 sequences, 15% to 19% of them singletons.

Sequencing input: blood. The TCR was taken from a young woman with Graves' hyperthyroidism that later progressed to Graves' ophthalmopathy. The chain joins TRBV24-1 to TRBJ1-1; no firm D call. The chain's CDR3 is CATSDPMSHSTFF. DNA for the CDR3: TGTGCCACCAGTGACCCAATGTCCCATTCGACTTTCTTT.